This TCR beta chain was obtained from a study of resident and recirculating memory T cells in vitiligo. About this clone itself: Its specificity is not known.

Study-wide results and limits: Clonality differed among vitiligo lesions, with no unique dominant clone.

Produced via immunoSEQ multiplex PCR; TCRdb's table is partial and in-frame only. The table includes roughly 76,000 clones, about nine tenths detected once. Stable patients also lacked confetti depigmentation, a sign of active vitiligo. The origin of this receptor is a male donor with vitiligo. Sequencing used blood.

Here the CDR3 DNA reads TGTGCCAGCAGCGCCACCCGAGAGCGAAAGAACTATGGCTACACCTTC. It is translated as CASSATRERKNYGYTF. The genes are TRBV9 and TRBJ1-2, with no clear D. CDR3 length equals 16 residues. V dropped 3 bases and J dropped 2 bases, with 17 bases sitting between them. Germline V CDR1 and CDR2: SGDLS, YYNGEE.